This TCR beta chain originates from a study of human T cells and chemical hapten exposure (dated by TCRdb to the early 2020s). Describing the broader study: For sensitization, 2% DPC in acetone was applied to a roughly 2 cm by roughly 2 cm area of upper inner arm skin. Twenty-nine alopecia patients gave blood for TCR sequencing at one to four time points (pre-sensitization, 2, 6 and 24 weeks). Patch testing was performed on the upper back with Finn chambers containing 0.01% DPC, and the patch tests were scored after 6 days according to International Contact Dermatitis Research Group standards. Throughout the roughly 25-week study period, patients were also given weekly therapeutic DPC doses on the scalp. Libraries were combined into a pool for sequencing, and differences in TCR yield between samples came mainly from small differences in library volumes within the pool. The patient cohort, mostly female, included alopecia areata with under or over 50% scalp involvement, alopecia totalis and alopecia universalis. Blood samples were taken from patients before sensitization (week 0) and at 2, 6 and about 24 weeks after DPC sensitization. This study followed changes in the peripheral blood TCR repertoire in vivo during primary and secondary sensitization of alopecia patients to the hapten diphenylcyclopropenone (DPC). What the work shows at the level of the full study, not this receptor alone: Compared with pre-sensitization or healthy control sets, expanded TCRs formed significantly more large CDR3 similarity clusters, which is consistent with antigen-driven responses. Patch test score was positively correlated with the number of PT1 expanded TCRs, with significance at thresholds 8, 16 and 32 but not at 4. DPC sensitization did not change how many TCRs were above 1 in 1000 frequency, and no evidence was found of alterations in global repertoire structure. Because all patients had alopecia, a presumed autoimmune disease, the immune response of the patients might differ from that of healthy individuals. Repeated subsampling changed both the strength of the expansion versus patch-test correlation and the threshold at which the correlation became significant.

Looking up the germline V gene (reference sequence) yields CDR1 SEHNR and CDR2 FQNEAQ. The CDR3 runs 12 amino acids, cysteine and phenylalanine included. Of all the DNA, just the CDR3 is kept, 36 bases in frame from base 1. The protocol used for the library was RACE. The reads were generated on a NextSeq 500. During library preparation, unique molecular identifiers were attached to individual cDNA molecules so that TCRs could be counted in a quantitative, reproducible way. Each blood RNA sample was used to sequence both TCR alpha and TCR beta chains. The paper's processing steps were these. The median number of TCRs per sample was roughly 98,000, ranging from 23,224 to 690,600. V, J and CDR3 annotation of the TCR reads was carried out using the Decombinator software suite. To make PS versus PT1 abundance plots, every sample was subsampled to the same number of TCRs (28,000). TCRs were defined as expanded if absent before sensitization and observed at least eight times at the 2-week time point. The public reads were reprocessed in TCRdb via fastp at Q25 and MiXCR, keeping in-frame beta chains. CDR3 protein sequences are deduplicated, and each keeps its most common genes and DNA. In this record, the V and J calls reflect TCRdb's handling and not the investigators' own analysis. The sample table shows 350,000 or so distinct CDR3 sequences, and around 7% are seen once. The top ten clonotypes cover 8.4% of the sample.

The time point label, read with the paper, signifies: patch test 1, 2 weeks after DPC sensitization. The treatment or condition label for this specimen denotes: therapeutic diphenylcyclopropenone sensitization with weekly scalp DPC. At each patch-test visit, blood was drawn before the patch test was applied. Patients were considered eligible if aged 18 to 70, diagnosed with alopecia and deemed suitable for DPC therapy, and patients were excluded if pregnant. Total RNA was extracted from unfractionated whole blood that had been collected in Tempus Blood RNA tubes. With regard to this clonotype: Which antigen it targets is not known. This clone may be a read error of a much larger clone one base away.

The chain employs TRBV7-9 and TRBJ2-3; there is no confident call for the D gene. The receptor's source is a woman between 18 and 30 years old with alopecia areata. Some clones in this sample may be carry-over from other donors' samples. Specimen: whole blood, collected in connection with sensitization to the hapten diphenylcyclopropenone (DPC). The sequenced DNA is TGTGACAGCGCCAAATTCGGAGATACGCAGTATTTT. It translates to CDSAKFGDTQYF. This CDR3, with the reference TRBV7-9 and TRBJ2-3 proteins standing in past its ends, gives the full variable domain DTGVSQNPRHKITKRGQNVTFRCDPISEHNRLYWYRQTLGQGPEFLTYFQNEAQLEKSRLLSDRFSAERPKGSFSTLEIQRTEQGDSAMYLCDSAKFGDTQYFGPGTRLTVL.